This TCR beta chain emerged from a study of blood T cell repertoires in COVID-19. Study context: Acute-phase and convalescent COVID-19 samples originated in the United States, Italy and Spain.

This clone was detected only once. CDR3 size: 14 residues. The germline V gene encodes CDR1 LGHNA and CDR2 YSLEER. Trimming took off 0 bases at V and 3 bases at J, with 8 bases between the two ends. Participants reported their clinical history, and cohort assignment relied on those reports. Produced via immunoSEQ multiplex PCR; TCRdb's table is partial and in-frame only. This table holds about 280,000 clones, 87% found once. The sample taken for sequencing was PBMCs or T cells enriched from blood (not recorded which). The TCR was taken from a woman in her forties who had recovered from COVID-19. The genes are TRBV4-3 and TRBJ1-1; D gene uncertain. The CDR3 DNA reads TGCGCCAGCAGCCAAGATTTGCGGTACACTGAAGCTTTCTTT. It encodes CASSQDLRYTEAFF.